This T cell receptor (beta chain) was captured by sequencing in a study of T-cell memory formation after mild COVID-19. TCR alpha and TCR beta cDNA libraries with sample barcodes and UMIs came from 5'RACE using constant-segment primers. TCRdb fed the 5' RACE reads into MiXCR, producing one record per CDR3 protein. The sample contains about 350,000 distinct CDR3 sequences, approximately 14% of which appear only once. This clonotype was counted only a few times. Trimming stripped 0 bases from V and 5 bases from J, with 20 bases between. From germline, CDR1 is SGHTA and CDR2 FQGTGA. This CDR3 spans 18 amino acids.

Source material: PBMCs or a T cell subset sorted from them (not recorded which). The V call is TRBV7-3, the J call TRBJ2-1, with a possible D match to TRBD1 (5 bases). This TCR derives from a young man who had mild COVID-19 (a few samples of this study predate the infection). Cell type and time point are not known. CDR3 amino acids: CASSLTERVRVGNNEQFF. CDR3 bases: TGTGCCAGCAGCTTAACGGAACGTGTCAGGGTCGGAAACAATGAGCAGTTCTTC.